The T cell receptor (beta chain) described here comes from a study of shared clonotypes between healthy human individuals. Across the whole study: Each donor had three CD4 naive, three CD4 memory, two CD8 naive and one CD8 memory plate. Whole-study results and caveats: Non-shared clonotypes showed lower generation probabilities than clonotypes common to all four donors. Clonotype sharing among the donors was expected to vary with sequencing depth.

Selected positively for CCR7 and CD45RO-negative, naive CD8 cells excluded terminally differentiated effector memory CD45RA+ cells. After removal of 0 bases from V and 3 bases from J, the junction contained 9 bases not matched to a gene. In germline, CDR1 is SGHAT, CDR2 FQNNGV. The CDR3 contains 19 residues. The protocol was immunoSEQ multiplex PCR, while the TCRdb copy is restricted to in-frame clones and leaves out a portion. The sample has millions of clones, just under 95% seen once. Concerning this clone itself: Antigen specificity is unknown.

The sample comprised naive CD8+ T cells sorted from blood. The gene calls are TRBV11-2 and TRBJ2-2; the match to TRBD2 covers 11 bases. The clonotype was recovered from a young man in good health. CDR3 sequence (DNA): TGTGCCAGCAGCTTAGATTCCTTACTAGCGGGAGCTGACACCGGGGAGCTGTTTTTT. Protein product: CASSLDSLLAGADTGELFF.